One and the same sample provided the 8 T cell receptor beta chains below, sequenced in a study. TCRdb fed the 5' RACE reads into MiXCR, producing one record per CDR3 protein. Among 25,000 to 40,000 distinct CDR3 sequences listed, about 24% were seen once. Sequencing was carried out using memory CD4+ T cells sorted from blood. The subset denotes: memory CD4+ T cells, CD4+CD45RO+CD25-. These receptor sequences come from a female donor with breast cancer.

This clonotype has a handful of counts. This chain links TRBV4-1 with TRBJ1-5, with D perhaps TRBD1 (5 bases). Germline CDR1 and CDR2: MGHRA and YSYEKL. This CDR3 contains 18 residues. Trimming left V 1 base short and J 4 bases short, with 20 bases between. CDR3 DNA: TGCGCCAGCAGCCAAGTGAGCGTTGGGACGGGGGTTAATCAGCCCCAGCATTTT. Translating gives CASSQVSVGTGVNQPQHF.

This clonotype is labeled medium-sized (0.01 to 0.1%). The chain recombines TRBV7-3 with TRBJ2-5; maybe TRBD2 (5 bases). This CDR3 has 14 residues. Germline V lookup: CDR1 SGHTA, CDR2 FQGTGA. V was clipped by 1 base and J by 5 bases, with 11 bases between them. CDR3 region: CASSLSEAGETQYF. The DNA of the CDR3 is TGTGCCAGCAGCTTAAGTGAGGCGGGTGAGACCCAGTACTTC.

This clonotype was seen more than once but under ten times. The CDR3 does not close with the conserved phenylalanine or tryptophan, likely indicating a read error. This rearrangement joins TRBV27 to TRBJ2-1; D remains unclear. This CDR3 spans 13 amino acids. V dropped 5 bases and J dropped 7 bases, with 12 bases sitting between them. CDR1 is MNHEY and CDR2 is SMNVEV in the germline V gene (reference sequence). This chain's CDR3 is CASSPGSHNEQFS. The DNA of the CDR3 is TGTGCCAGCAGTCCCGGGTCCCATAATGAGCAGTTCTCC.

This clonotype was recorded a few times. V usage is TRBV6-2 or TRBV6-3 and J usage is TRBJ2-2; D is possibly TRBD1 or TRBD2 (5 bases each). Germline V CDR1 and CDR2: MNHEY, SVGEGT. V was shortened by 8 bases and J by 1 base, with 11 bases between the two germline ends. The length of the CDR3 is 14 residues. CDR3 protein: CASSGAGNTGELFF. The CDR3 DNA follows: TGTGCCAGCTCCGGGGCGGGGAACACCGGGGAGCTGTTTTTT.

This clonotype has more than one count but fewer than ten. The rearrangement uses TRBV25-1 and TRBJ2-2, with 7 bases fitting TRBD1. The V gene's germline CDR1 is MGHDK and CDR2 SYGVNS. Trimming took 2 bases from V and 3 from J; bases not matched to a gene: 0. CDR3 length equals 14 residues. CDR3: CASSEGTDTGELFF. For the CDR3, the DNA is TGTGCCAGCAGTGAAGGGACAGACACCGGGGAGCTGTTTTTT. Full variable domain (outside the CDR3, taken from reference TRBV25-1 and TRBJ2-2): EADIYQTPRYLVIGTGKKITLECSQTMGHDKMYWYQQDPGMELHLIHYSYGVNSTEKGDLSSESTVSRIRTEHFPLTLESARPSHTSQYLCASSEGTDTGELFFGEGSRLTVL.

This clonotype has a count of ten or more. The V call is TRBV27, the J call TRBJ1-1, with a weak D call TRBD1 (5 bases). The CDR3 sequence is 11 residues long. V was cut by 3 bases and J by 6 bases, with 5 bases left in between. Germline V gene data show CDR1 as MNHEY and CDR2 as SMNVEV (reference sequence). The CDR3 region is CASSLGAEAFF. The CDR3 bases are TGTGCCAGCAGTTTGGGGGCTGAAGCTTTCTTT.

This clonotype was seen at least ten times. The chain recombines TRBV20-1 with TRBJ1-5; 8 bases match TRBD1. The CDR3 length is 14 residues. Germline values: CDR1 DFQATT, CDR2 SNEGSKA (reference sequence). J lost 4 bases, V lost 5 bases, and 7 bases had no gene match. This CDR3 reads CSASTGQGNQPQHF. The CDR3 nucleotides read TGCAGTGCTTCAACCGGACAGGGAAATCAGCCCCAGCATTTT.

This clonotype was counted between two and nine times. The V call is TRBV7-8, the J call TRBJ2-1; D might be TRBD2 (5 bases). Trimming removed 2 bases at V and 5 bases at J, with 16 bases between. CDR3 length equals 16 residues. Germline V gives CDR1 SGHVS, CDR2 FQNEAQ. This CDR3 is CASSLIRLDYDNEQFF. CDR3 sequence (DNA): TGTGCCAGCAGCTTAATCCGCCTAGACTACGACAATGAGCAGTTCTTC.